These 13 T cell receptor beta chains were all obtained from the same sample, sequenced in a study of radiotherapy plus CTLA-4 blockade in lung cancer. Libraries were prepared by immunoSEQ multiplex PCR; TCRdb keeps only in-frame clonotypes and omits some of them. The table records roughly 110,000 clones, about 84% of them present only once. The sample here was peripheral blood, taken from a patient treated with radiotherapy plus ipilimumab. These receptors were obtained from a human donor with non-small cell lung cancer that progressed on radiotherapy plus ipilimumab. Some clones in this sample may be carry-over from other donors' samples.

In nucleotides, the CDR3 is TGTGCCAGCGTACTGGGGACAGACTATGGCTACACCTTC. This encodes CASVLGTDYGYTF. The chain couples TRBV7-2 to TRBJ1-2; 7 bases match TRBD1. The V and J ends lost 8 bases and 3 bases, in that order; junction bases with no gene match: 6. This CDR3 is built from 13 residues. Germline CDR1 reads SGHTA; CDR2 reads FQGNSA. Full variable domain (rest looked up from reference TRBV7-2 and TRBJ1-2): GAGVSQSPSNKVTEKGKDVELRCDPISGHTALYWYRQSLGQGLEFLIYFQGNSAPDKSGLPSDRFSAERTGGSVSTLTIQRTQQEDSAVYLCASVLGTDYGYTFGSGTRLTVV.

In its sample, this clone is medium-sized. The V call is TRBV6-5, the J call TRBJ2-7, with D possibly being TRBD1 (5 bases). V dropped 0 bases and J dropped 3 bases, with 12 bases sitting between them. Looked up from germline, CDR1 is MNHEY and CDR2 is SVGAGI. The length of the CDR3 is 15 residues. The CDR3 sequence: CASSYSGVSGYEQYF. The CDR3 bases are TGTGCCAGCAGTTACTCAGGGGTTTCCGGCTACGAGCAGTACTTC.

The chain links TRBV27 to TRBJ2-2; D remains unclear. Germline V gene data show CDR1 as MNHEY and CDR2 as SMNVEV (reference sequence). Trimming left V 2 bases short and J 8 bases short, with 9 bases between. The CDR3 has 13 amino acids. Written as DNA, the CDR3 is TGTGCCAGCAGTTTAGACCACCGGGGGGAGCTGTTTTTT. Its translation is CASSLDHRGELFF.

This chain uses TRBV13 with TRBJ2-7, with TRBD2 as a possible D gene (5 bases). The CDR3 is 12 amino acids. Looked up from germline, CDR1 is PRHDT and CDR2 is FYEKMQ (reference sequence). V was clipped by 4 bases and J by 9 bases, with 13 bases between them. The CDR3, as DNA: TGTGCCAGCAGCTCAGAGGGAGTCGGGCAGTACTTC. The encoded protein is CASSSEGVGQYF.

This clone occurred once. The chain is built from TRBV5-1 and TRBJ1-1; D perhaps matches TRBD1 (5 bases). Trimming pared 3 bases from V and 5 bases from J, leaving 17 bases between. The CDR3 contains 15 residues. Germline assignment: CDR1 SGHRS and CDR2 YFSETQ. DNA for the CDR3: TGCGCCAGCAGCTGGGGGGACGTCCTGGGGACTGAAGCTTTCTTT. It is translated as CASSWGDVLGTEAFF.

This clone was seen once. V usage is TRBV2 and J usage is TRBJ1-3; D unclear. CDR1 is SNHLY and CDR2 is FYNNEI in the germline V gene. V lost 10 bases to trimming and J lost 3 bases, with 7 bases between them. This CDR3 has 11 residues. CDR3 sequence reads: CATRRGNTIYF. In nucleotides, the CDR3 is TGTGCCACCCGGCGTGGAAACACCATATATTTT.

V usage is TRBV19 and J usage is TRBJ2-2; 9 bases are a match to TRBD1. V gave up 7 bases and J gave up 6 bases; unmatched junction bases: 6. The germline V gene has CDR1 LNHDA and CDR2 SQIVND (reference sequence). The CDR3 has 14 residues. The CDR3 bases are TGTGCCAGTAAAGGGGACAGGGCTGCCGGGGAGCTGTTTTTT. Protein: CASKGDRAAGELFF.

This chain connects TRBV11-2 to TRBJ1-4, with 7 positions matching TRBD1. There are 15 residues in the CDR3. The J segment lost 2 bases and the V segment lost 4 bases, leaving 4 bases of the junction unmatched. Germline values: CDR1 SGHAT, CDR2 FQNNGV. CDR3 DNA: TGTGCCAGCAGCTACGTCAGGGGGACTAATGAAAAACTGTTTTTT. Protein product: CASSYVRGTNEKLFF.

This clone has a single count. The chain uses TRBV6-5 and TRBJ2-7; 8 nucleotides line up with TRBD2. CDR1 MNHEY and CDR2 SVGAGI come from the germline V gene. This CDR3 spans 15 amino acids. The junction had 4 bases not matched to a gene; V was cut back by 3 bases and J by 0 bases. CDR3 amino acids: CASSYEAGDSYEQYF. CDR3 sequence (DNA): TGTGCCAGCAGTTATGAAGCGGGGGACTCCTACGAGCAGTACTTC.

The genes are TRBV7-3 and TRBJ2-1; 10 nucleotides agree with TRBD2. V gave up 3 bases and J gave up 10 bases; unmatched junction bases: 12. Germline loops: CDR1 SGHTA, CDR2 FQGTGA. This CDR3 is 16 amino acids long. The CDR3, as DNA: TGTGCCAGCAGCTTCACCGGGACTAGCGTGCGCAGCGAGCAGTTCTTC. This translates into CASSFTGTSVRSEQFF.

V is TRBV27 and J is TRBJ2-1; D is unresolved. The V gene's germline CDR1 is MNHEY and CDR2 SMNVEV (reference sequence). This CDR3 contains 11 residues. The V and J ends lost 6 bases and 5 bases respectively, with 5 bases between them. CDR3 coding DNA: TGTGCCAGCAGCCAAGACAATGAGCAGTTCTTC. Translation: CASSQDNEQFF.

This clone came up once. This chain links TRBV6-1 with TRBJ1-5; D may be TRBD1 (5 bases). CDR1 and CDR2 from the germline V gene are MNHNS and SASEGT. V lost 5 bases and J 2 bases, leaving 13 bases between the germline ends. The CDR3 consists of 15 residues. The DNA for the CDR3 is TGTGCCAGCAGTATCCAGGGAAGTGGCAATCAGCCCCAGCATTTT. Protein sequence: CASSIQGSGNQPQHF.

The chain joins TRBV11-3 to TRBJ2-3; 7 bases map to TRBD1. This CDR3 is built from 19 residues. V was clipped by 0 bases and J by 2 bases; unmatched bases: 14. Germline V gene lookup returns CDR1 SGHNT and CDR2 YENEEA. CDR3 protein: CASSLDSPPGQPSTDTQYF. The CDR3 DNA sequence: TGTGCCAGCAGCTTAGACTCCCCTCCGGGACAGCCTTCCACAGATACGCAGTATTTT.